What follows are 2 T cell receptor beta chains derived from one specimen sequenced in a study of circulating CD8 cells and anti-PD-1 response in melanoma. Four subsets defined by PD-1 and/or TIGIT were sorted from live CD3+CD8+TCRalphabeta+ cells. TCR libraries were prepared from 15 ng of total RNA with the QIAseq Immune Repertoire TCR panel. Using its own MiXCR run on the reads, TCRdb lists one record per CDR3 protein. The sample has roughly 990 distinct CDR3 sequences; around 6.1% are singletons. The material was CD8+ T cells from PBMCs, obtained at baseline or after one month of anti-PD-1 therapy (not recorded which). The receptors here all came from a human donor with melanoma.

By sample fraction, this clonotype is large. The V gene is TRBV19, the J gene TRBJ2-1, with D tentatively TRBD1 (5 bases). Germline loops: CDR1 LNHDA, CDR2 SQIVND (reference sequence). Trimming stripped 0 bases from V and 5 bases from J, with 14 bases between. The length of the CDR3 is 16 residues. The CDR3 loop is CASSIEHDSGDNEQFF. CDR3 in DNA: TGTGCCAGTAGTATAGAACATGACAGTGGGGACAATGAGCAGTTCTTC.

This clonotype is termed large (0.1 to 1%). The J gene is TRBJ2-1, the V gene TRBV11-2; D is possibly TRBD1 (8 bases). Per the germline V gene, CDR1 is SGHAT and CDR2 is FQNNGV. The CDR3 contains 15 residues. V shed 5 bases and J shed 6 bases, with 17 bases lying between them. The CDR3 spells CASSPRTGRANEQFF. The DNA of the CDR3 is TGTGCCAGCAGCCCCAGGACAGGGAGGGCCAATGAGCAGTTCTTC.